These 14 T cell receptor beta chains were sequenced from one sample in a study of blood T cell repertoires in COVID-19. Only in-frame clones appear in the TCRdb table, and some are missing; sequencing was by immunoSEQ multiplex PCR. The profile covers 200,000 to 250,000 clones, with 87% appearing a single time and about 6% taken by the ten largest. Sequenced: PBMCs or T cells enriched from blood (not recorded which). These receptors were collected from a woman younger than 45 with acute COVID-19.

The chain has TRBV6-6 and TRBJ1-2; 8 bases map to TRBD1. J lost 8 bases, V lost 4 bases, and 6 bases had no gene match. Germline V gene data show CDR1 as MNHNY and CDR2 as SVGAGI (reference sequence). This CDR3 has 13 residues. CDR3 sequence: CASSFQGADGYTF. CDR3 sequence (DNA): TGTGCCAGCAGTTTTCAGGGGGCGGACGGCTACACCTTC.

The chain links TRBV5-6 to TRBJ2-3; the D gene is possibly TRBD2 (6 bases). CDR3 length equals 13 residues. Between the trimmed V and J ends, which lost 0 bases and 8 bases, there was a span of 10 bases. Germline assignment: CDR1 SGHDT and CDR2 YYEEEE. CDR3 sequence: CASSLALASTQYF. In nucleotides, the CDR3 is TGTGCCAGCAGCTTGGCCCTAGCGTCTACGCAGTATTTT. The full variable domain, with the rest looked up from reference TRBV5-6 and TRBJ2-3, is DAGVTQSPTHLIKTRGQQVTLRCSPKSGHDTVSWYQQALGQGPQFIFQYYEEEERQRGNFPDRFSGHQFPNYSSELNVNALLLGDSALYLCASSLALASTQYFGPGTRLTVL.

V usage is TRBV7-6 and J usage is TRBJ1-5; D ambiguous. V lost 5 bases and J 3 bases, leaving 17 bases between the germline ends. This CDR3 region has 16 residues. CDR1 and CDR2 (germline): SGHVS, FNYEAQ. CDR3 coding DNA: TGTGCCAGCAGCCCGAGCGGTGAACCCTTCAATCAGCCCCAGCATTTT. This translates into CASSPSGEPFNQPQHF.

V is TRBV7-9 and J is TRBJ2-3; D might be TRBD1 (7 bases). Trimming took 0 bases from V and 5 from J, leaving 18 bases between them. This CDR3 region has 17 residues. Looked up from germline, CDR1 is SEHNR and CDR2 is FQNEAQ (reference sequence). Written as DNA, the CDR3 is TGTGCCAGCAGCTTAGCGCGGGACAGCATCAATCGAGATACGCAGTATTTT. Residues: CASSLARDSINRDTQYF.

CDR3 sequence: CAWTSQGTDGYTF. CDR3 DNA sequence: TGTGCCTGGACCTCCCAGGGTACGGATGGCTACACCTTC. The chain combines TRBV30 with TRBJ1-2; a possible D gene is TRBD1 (5 bases). Germline V gene data show CDR1 as GTSNPN and CDR2 as SVGIG (reference sequence). Trimming left V 4 bases short and J 6 bases short, with 15 bases between. The CDR3 runs 13 residues.

The sample holds a few counts of this clone. This chain uses TRBV6-5 with TRBJ1-1, with TRBD1 as a possible D gene (6 bases). This CDR3 is built from 15 residues. V lost 4 bases to trimming and J lost 0 bases, with 12 bases between them. CDR1 and CDR2 (germline): MNHEY, SVGAGI. The CDR3: CASSSGGGMNTEAFF. The CDR3 coding sequence is TGTGCCAGCAGTTCCGGTGGGGGCATGAACACTGAAGCTTTCTTT.

About this clone: Other DNA sequences in this sample translate to the same CDR3. The gene calls are TRBV28 and TRBJ2-7; weak D call: TRBD2 (5 bases). The CDR3 extends over 12 amino acids. V lost 6 bases and J 2 bases, leaving 8 bases between the germline ends. Germline values: CDR1 MDHEN, CDR2 SYDVKM. CDR3 nucleotides: TGTGCCAGCAGACCCGGGACCTACGAGCAGTACTTC. It translates to CASRPGTYEQYF.

V and J are TRBV5-1 and TRBJ2-7; 13 nucleotides match TRBD2. Germline V lookup: CDR1 SGHRS, CDR2 YFSETQ. CDR3 length equals 16 residues. Germline trimming cut 5 bases from V and 6 bases from J; bases unmatched to any gene: 11. In nucleotides, the CDR3 is TGCGCCAGCAGGTTGACTAGCGGGGGGCCTGCGACCGAGCAGTACTTC. This codes for CASRLTSGGPATEQYF.

The V and J genes are TRBV6-5 and TRBJ1-1; 8 bases align to TRBD1. CDR1 and CDR2 from the germline V gene are MNHEY and SVGAGI. This CDR3 is 14 amino acids long. V shed 6 bases, J shed 4 bases, and the junction held 7 bases outside the gene matches. As DNA, the CDR3 is TGTGCCAGCAGCCAGGGGGCAATAGGCACTGAAGCTTTCTTT. It is translated as CASSQGAIGTEAFF.

The V call is TRBV12-5, the J call TRBJ2-3, with D possibly TRBD2 on 7 matching bases. The CDR3 spans 17 residues. The germline CDR1 and CDR2 sequences are LGHNT and FRNRAP. With 0 bases removed from V and 2 bases from J, the gap between germline ends came to 15 bases. CDR3 in amino acids: CASGLVGGPRDTDTQYF. CDR3 DNA sequence: TGTGCTAGTGGTTTGGTGGGGGGGCCCCGGGACACAGATACGCAGTATTTT.

The chain has TRBV29-1 and TRBJ2-1; TRBD1 aligns across 7 bases. V lost 1 base, J lost 5 bases, and 5 bases stayed unmatched. CDR3 length equals 14 residues. Germline CDR1 reads SQVTM; CDR2 reads ANQGSEA. CDR3 coding DNA: TGCAGCGTTGAAGGGACAGGCCGAGACAATGAGCAGTTCTTC. The encoded protein is CSVEGTGRDNEQFF.

CDR3 residues: CASRTGQLGGETQYF. DNA of the CDR3: TGTGCCAGCAGAACAGGGCAACTGGGAGGGGAGACCCAGTACTTC. The J gene is TRBJ2-5, the V gene TRBV28; the D gene is possibly TRBD2 (7 bases). Germline CDR1 and CDR2: MDHEN and SYDVKM. CDR3 length: 15 amino acids. V lost 6 bases and J lost 5, with 19 bases in between.

The chain recombines TRBV5-1 with TRBJ1-3; 9 bases agree with TRBD1. The V segment lost 4 bases and the J segment 4 bases; nucleotides outside the gene matches: 3. CDR3 length: 14 residues. Germline loops: CDR1 SGHRS, CDR2 YFSETQ. As DNA, the CDR3 is TGCGCCAGCAGCACGGGGACAGGGGGAAACACCATATATTTT. Its protein product is CASSTGTGGNTIYF.

This chain connects TRBV18 to TRBJ2-3; TRBD1 might be the D (5 bases). Germline CDR1 and CDR2: KGHSH and LQKENI. The V gene lost 1 base and the J gene lost 3 bases, with 5 bases spanning the gap. The CDR3 spans 13 residues. In DNA, the CDR3 is TGTGCCAGCTCACCACAGGGGACAGATACGCAGTATTTT. Amino acid sequence: CASSPQGTDTQYF.